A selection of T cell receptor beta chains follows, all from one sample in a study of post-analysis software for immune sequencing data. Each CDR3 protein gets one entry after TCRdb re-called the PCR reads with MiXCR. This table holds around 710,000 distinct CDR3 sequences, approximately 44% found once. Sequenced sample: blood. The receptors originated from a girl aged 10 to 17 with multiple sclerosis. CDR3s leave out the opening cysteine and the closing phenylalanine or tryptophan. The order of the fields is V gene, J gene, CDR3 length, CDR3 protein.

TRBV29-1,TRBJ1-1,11,SGVTGGNTEAF
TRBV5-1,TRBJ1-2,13,ASSLDGDGRVSYT
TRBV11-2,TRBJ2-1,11,ASSFLTKDEQF
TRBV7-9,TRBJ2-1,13,ASSFVSESVGEQF
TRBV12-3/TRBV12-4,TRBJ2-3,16,ASSPPYGGRASEDTQY
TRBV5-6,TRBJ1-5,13,ASSLGPGENQPQH
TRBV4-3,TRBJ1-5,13,ASSQDQRGHQPQH
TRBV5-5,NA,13,ASSPNAGGVETQY
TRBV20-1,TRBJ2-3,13,SANSDREETDTRY
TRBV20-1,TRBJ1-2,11,SALHRPFYGYT
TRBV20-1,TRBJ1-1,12,SASPGGGNTEAF
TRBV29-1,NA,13,SVGTGAGVLDEQY
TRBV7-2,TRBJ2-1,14,ASSLAAGFSYNEQF
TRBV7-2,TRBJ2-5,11,ASSPGHGLEQY
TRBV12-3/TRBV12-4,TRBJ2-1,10,APGQGLGEQF
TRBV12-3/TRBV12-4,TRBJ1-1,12,ASSLVGWGTEAF
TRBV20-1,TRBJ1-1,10,SARARTWGAF
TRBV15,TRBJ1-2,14,ATSRAVGTANYGYT
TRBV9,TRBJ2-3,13,ASSVATAGPDTQY
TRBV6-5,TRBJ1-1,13,ASSYSGPLNTEAF
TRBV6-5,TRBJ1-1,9,ASSRGTEAF
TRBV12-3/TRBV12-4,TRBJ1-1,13,ASSPDTGRNTEAF
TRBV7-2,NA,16,ASSLAQGDAGPYNEQY